This T cell receptor (beta chain) was identified during a study of regulatory T cells in long-lasting Graves disease. At the level of the study: Antithyroid drugs had been given to newly diagnosed Graves' patients for under 3 months. Study results and limitations: Persistent Graves' patients showed reduced TCR diversity versus newly diagnosed patients. The study found TRBV28, TRBJ1-2 and TRBJ2-5 favored in persistent disease.

According to the study, TCR beta libraries were built with iRepertoire HTBI primers and CDR3-region Arm-PCR. TCRdb reanalysed the multiplex PCR reads using MiXCR and keeps one entry per CDR3 protein. The data show 550,000 to 700,000 distinct CDR3 sequences, 15% to 20% seen once. Germline lookup yields CDR1 SNHLY and CDR2 FYNNEI. The CDR3 covers 12 residues. V was pared by 6 bases and J by 6 bases, with 4 bases of the junction left unmatched. Turning to this clonotype: Its specificity is not known.

Time point meaning: newly diagnosed GD, antithyroid drugs for less than 3 months. PBMC RNA was the source of the TCR library. This sample also belongs to another study, concerning T cells in Graves' hyperthyroidism and ophthalmopathy. This second study notes: Over 18 months, lack of ophthalmopathy progression marked Graves' hyperthyroidism as stable.

The sequencing used peripheral blood mononuclear cells (PBMCs), collected at new diagnosis, from a patient treated with antithyroid drugs. This chain uses TRBV2 with TRBJ2-7, with 8 bases identical to TRBD1. This clonotype was obtained from a man younger than 35 with Graves disease. As DNA, the CDR3 is TGTGCCAGCAGGGACGACAGGGGCGAGCAGTACTTC. Protein sequence: CASRDDRGEQYF. Looking up the rest from reference TRBV2 and TRBJ2-7 gives the full variable domain: EPEVTQTPSHQVTQMGQEVILRCVPISNHLYFYWYRQILGQKVEFLVSFYNNEISEKSEIFDDQFSVERPDGSNFTLKIRSTKLEDSAMYFCASRDDRGEQYFGPGTRLTVT.